This T cell receptor beta chain was identified during a study of Tregs in tolerant kidney transplant recipients. CD4+CD25+CD127- Tregs, CD4+CD25- non-Tregs, CD4 and CD8 cells were sorted. The CDR3 is made up of 15 amino acids. Germline V lookup: CDR1 MDHEN, CDR2 SYDVKM. V was pared by 8 bases and J by 4 bases, with 11 bases of the junction left unmatched. The repertoire was sequenced with immunoSEQ multiplex PCR; TCRdb's copy has only in-frame clones and lacks some. The sample has 60,000 to 95,000 clones, 95% to 98% seen once; the top ten hold 0.55% to 0.6%. This specimen consisted of CD4+ T cells from blood, obtained before the transplant. The chain couples TRBV28 to TRBJ1-5, with 7 positions matching TRBD1. The receptor was derived from a human donor who received a combined kidney and bone marrow transplant. The CDR3 bases are TGTGCCAGCGGAAGACAGGGTCCGTTTAATCAGCCCCAGCATTTT. Translating gives CASGRQGPFNQPQHF.